This T cell receptor beta chain was captured by sequencing in a study of blood T cell repertoires in COVID-19 (dated by TCRdb to about 2020). About the full investigation: Samples from collaborators originated in the United States, Italy and Spain and spanned both the acute and convalescent phases of COVID-19. The material from the prospective study consisted of cDNA or gDNA derived from T cells, B-cell-depleted T cells, or PBMCs. Deeply sampled blood TCRbeta repertoires from subjects exposed to, actively infected with, or recovered from COVID-19 were included in the dataset. The repertoires were released in a freely available public database meant as a resource for research on the immune response to SARS-CoV-2. Samples came from the ongoing ImmuneRACE study (first 160 participants) plus 1,254 subjects from 6 global collaborators. A de-identified subject ID, COVID-19 status, age in years and sex were almost always included in the sample metadata. HLA class I and class II types, where available, came from metadata supplied by the sample provider rather than from assay-based typing. Findings and caveats that apply to the study as a whole: The amount of clinical and demographic metadata varied by source and participant and was provided uncurated.

The collaborating institutions used their own protocols to collect whole blood in K2EDTA tubes. For TCRbeta analysis, collaborators shipped samples as frozen whole blood, isolated PBMCs, or DNA extracted from either of those sample types. As regards this clone: What this receptor recognizes is not known. Base qualities are not provided; no much larger clone lies one nucleotide away.

TCRbeta CDR3 regions were amplified from genomic DNA using the immunoSEQ Assay, a bias-controlled multiplex PCR. Per the source publication's procedure: The number of nucleated cells in each sample was estimated by amplification of reference gene primers within the assay. To quantify the absolute abundance of each unique TCRbeta CDR3 rearrangement, sequence reads were collapsed and filtered. Productive Simpson clonality was computed per sample as the square root of Simpson's diversity index over productive rearrangements. This immuneACCESS table, as held by TCRdb, lists in-frame sequences with V and J called but not all clones. Of the missing ones, under half trace to an unresolved V gene in checked studies; the others have no known cause. Clonal size and the V and J genes are those of that table, whereas D and trimming came from the DNA. This sample holds approximately 45,000 clones; around 87% were observed only once. The ten largest clones take up around 5% of the sample.

The germline V end is reduced by 2 bases and the J end by 6 bases; junction bases left unmatched: 7. Its CDR3 holds 16 amino acids, cysteine through phenylalanine. Left in the record is the CDR3 DNA by itself, 48 bases read in frame from the first base. Reading the germline V gene gives CDR1 KGHSH and CDR2 LQKENI. The sequenced material came from peripheral blood. The clonotype comes from a man aged 35-49 years with active COVID-19. The chain joins TRBV18 to TRBJ2-1, with TRBD1 matching 10 junction bases. The CDR3 region: CASSPWRQGASNEQFF. Here is the DNA: TGTGCCAGCTCACCATGGAGACAGGGGGCAAGCAATGAGCAGTTCTTC. The full variable domain, completed from the reference TRBV18 and TRBJ2-1 proteins outside the CDR3, reads NAGVMQNPRHLVRRRGQEARLRCSPMKGHSHVYWYRQLPEEGLKFMVYLQKENIIDESGMPKERFSAEFPKEGPSILRIQQVVRGDSAAYFCASSPWRQGASNEQFFGPGTRLTVL.